This T cell receptor beta chain was retrieved from a study of blood T cell repertoires in COVID-19. Per the original methods: How many nucleated cells were present was estimated from reference gene primer amplification. The table came from immunoSEQ multiplex PCR; TCRdb's copy has only in-frame clones and leaves some out. V and J calls and clone size are those listed in that table; D and trimming were worked out from the DNA. The sample has more than 70,000 clones, about 80% seen once. The receptor comes from a woman in her 70s with acute or convalescent COVID-19. Material for sequencing was peripheral blood.

As DNA, the CDR3 is TGTGCCAGCTCACCCTCCCAGGGATATGGCTACACCTTC. Protein sequence: CASSPSQGYGYTF. The genes are TRBV18 and TRBJ1-2, with D possibly being TRBD1 (5 bases). V lost 3 bases to trimming and J lost 5 bases, with 10 bases between them. Germline CDR1 KGHSH, CDR2 LQKENI. CDR3 length equals 13 residues.